The 14 T cell receptor beta chains presented below share a single source sample, sequenced in a study of shared clonotypes between healthy human individuals. Produced via immunoSEQ multiplex PCR; TCRdb's table is partial and in-frame only. The table shows under 750,000 clones, with about two thirds occurring only once. Material for sequencing was memory CD4+ T cells sorted from blood. Subset described: CD45RA-negative fraction. These receptors were obtained from a woman in her 30s in good health.

This clone was counted a single time. Other DNA sequences in the same sample also yield this CDR3. This rearrangement joins TRBV10-2 to TRBJ2-1, with D tentatively TRBD2 (7 bases). V lost 0 bases and J 4 bases, leaving 13 bases between the germline ends. Germline assignment: CDR1 WSHSY and CDR2 SAAADI. CDR3 length: 16 amino acids. This CDR3 is CASSESRGEGYNEQFF. CDR3 coding DNA: TGCGCCAGCAGTGAGTCGAGGGGGGAGGGGTACAATGAGCAGTTCTTC.

V and J are TRBV19 and TRBJ1-4; D is perhaps TRBD1 (5 bases). CDR1 LNHDA and CDR2 SQIVND come from the germline V gene (reference sequence). The CDR3 covers 16 residues. Trimming took 5 bases from V and 7 from J, leaving 20 bases between them. CDR3 protein: CASSPRTTGWGEKLFF. CDR3 bases: TGTGCCAGTAGTCCGCGGACAACCGGATGGGGTGAAAAACTGTTTTTT.

This clone has just a few counts. As DNA, the CDR3 is TGCGCCAGCAGCTTGGACGGGCGGCCCACAGATACGCAGTATTTT. As protein: CASSLDGRPTDTQYF. The chain joins TRBV5-1 to TRBJ2-3, with D unresolved. V was trimmed by 0 bases and J by 2 bases, leaving 10 bases between them. There are 15 residues in the CDR3. CDR1 SGHRS and CDR2 YFSETQ come from the germline V gene.

The chain couples TRBV28 to TRBJ2-7; TRBD1 matches 11 bases. The CDR3 extends over 21 amino acids. From germline, CDR1 is MDHEN and CDR2 SYDVKM. Trimming removed 3 bases from V and 3 bases from J; junction bases left unmatched: 22. CDR3 protein: CASSFRTGGRTGGRRNYEQYF. The CDR3 region has the DNA TGTGCCAGCAGTTTTCGGACAGGGGGCCGTACGGGAGGGCGCCGAAACTACGAGCAGTACTTC.

As concerns this clone: A clone one base away is much larger, so this may be a read error. This rearrangement joins TRBV11-2 to TRBJ1-2, with a possible D match to TRBD1 (6 bases). V shed 5 bases and J shed 4 bases, with 11 bases lying between them. This CDR3 spans 13 amino acids. Per the germline V gene, CDR1 is SGHAT and CDR2 is FQNNGV. The CDR3 loop is CASSLGQTYGYTF. The DNA of the CDR3 is TGTGCCAGCAGCCTTGGACAGACCTATGGCTACACCTTC. Full variable domain (missing parts from reference TRBV11-2 and TRBJ1-2): EAGVAQSPRYKIIEKRQSVAFWCNPISGHATLYWYQQILGQGPKLLIQFQNNGVVDDSQLPKDRFSAERLKGVDSTLKIQPAKLEDSAVYLCASSLGQTYGYTFGSGTRLTVV.

The V and J genes are TRBV7-2 and TRBJ2-2; 14 bases line up with TRBD2. Germline V gives CDR1 SGHTA, CDR2 FQGNSA. This CDR3 comprises 17 residues. Losses at the gene ends were 3 bases for V and 6 bases for J; bases not matched to a gene: 6. The CDR3 bases are TGTGCCAGCAGCTTCTATGTGACTAGCGGGAGGGCCGGGGAGCTGTTTTTT. Its protein product is CASSFYVTSGRAGELFF.

This chain joins TRBV11-2 and TRBJ2-5; the match to TRBD2 covers 11 bases. Germline trimming cut 5 bases from V and 6 bases from J; bases unmatched to any gene: 5. This CDR3 is built from 14 residues. CDR1 SGHAT and CDR2 FQNNGV come from the germline V gene. CDR3 in DNA: TGTGCCAGCAGCGAGCTAGCGGGAGGAAAGACCCAGTACTTC. It yields the protein CASSELAGGKTQYF.

The genes are TRBV5-4 and TRBJ2-2; 9 positions match TRBD1. The J segment lost 4 bases and the V segment lost 5 bases, leaving 9 bases of the junction unmatched. There are 16 residues in the CDR3. In germline, CDR1 is SGHNT, CDR2 YYREEE (reference sequence). CDR3 in amino acids: CASSSRDRDATGELFF. The CDR3 DNA sequence: TGTGCCAGCAGTTCGCGGGACAGGGATGCCACCGGGGAGCTGTTTTTT.

In regard to this clone: Other DNA sequences within the sample encode an identical CDR3. This chain connects TRBV28 to TRBJ2-7; D is possibly TRBD2 (6 bases). The CDR3 sequence is 14 residues long. Germline V gives CDR1 MDHEN, CDR2 SYDVKM. Trimming left V 3 bases short and J 4 bases short, with 13 bases between. The DNA for the CDR3 is TGTGCCAGCAGTTTGGAGGGCTCCCCTTACGAGCAGTACTTC. This gives the protein CASSLEGSPYEQYF.

This clone has ten or more counts. CDR3 sequence: CASSLVSGGRTEAFF. DNA for the CDR3: TGTGCCAGCAGCTTAGTATCCGGGGGCCGTACTGAAGCTTTCTTT. This chain links TRBV7-9 with TRBJ1-1; the D gene is possibly TRBD1 (6 bases). This CDR3 has 15 amino acids. The V end lost 1 base, the J end lost 5 bases, and 14 bases lay between the germline ends. Germline-derived CDR1 and CDR2 are SEHNR and FQNEAQ (reference sequence).

This chain connects TRBV28 to TRBJ2-3, with 8 bases matching TRBD2. The length of the CDR3 is 15 residues. Germline trimming cut 7 bases from V and 2 bases from J; bases unmatched to any gene: 8. CDR1 is MDHEN, CDR2 SYDVKM, per germline. CDR3 bases: TGTGCCAGCATGGCCCATAGCGGGGACACAGATACGCAGTATTTT. It encodes CASMAHSGDTDTQYF. The complete variable domain, with remaining parts taken from reference TRBV28 and TRBJ2-3, reads DVKVTQSSRYLVKRTGEKVFLECVQDMDHENMFWYRQDPGLGLRLIYFSYDVKMKEKGDIPEGYSVSREKKERFSLILESASTNQTSMYLCASMAHSGDTDTQYFGPGTRLTVL.

The V and J genes are TRBV2 and TRBJ1-2, with TRBD1 matching over 9 bases. This CDR3 contains 14 residues. Germline CDR1 is SNHLY and CDR2 is FYNNEI. J lost 8 bases, V lost 3 bases, and 7 bases had no gene match. Here the CDR3 reads CASSDQDRGRGYTF. The CDR3 nucleotides are TGTGCCAGCAGTGATCAGGACAGGGGACGAGGCTACACCTTC. Full variable domain (remainder filled in from reference TRBV2 and TRBJ1-2): EPEVTQTPSHQVTQMGQEVILRCVPISNHLYFYWYRQILGQKVEFLVSFYNNEISEKSEIFDDQFSVERPDGSNFTLKIRSTKLEDSAMYFCASSDQDRGRGYTFGSGTRLTVV.

The V and J genes are TRBV6-5 and TRBJ2-1; TRBD2 might be the D (6 bases). This CDR3 has 16 amino acids. V lost 4 bases and J 0 bases, leaving 13 bases between the germline ends. Germline assignment: CDR1 MNHEY and CDR2 SVGAGI. The CDR3 here is CASSSPRSGSYNEQFF. The CDR3 DNA reads TGTGCCAGCAGTTCTCCCCGTAGCGGCTCCTACAATGAGCAGTTCTTC.

The rearrangement links TRBV20-1 to TRBJ2-5; TRBD1 matches 7 bases. This CDR3 is built from 11 residues. Looked up from germline, CDR1 is DFQATT and CDR2 is SNEGSKA (reference sequence). CDR3 loop: CSLTGFETQYF. The DNA for the CDR3 is TGCAGCCTGACAGGGTTCGAGACCCAGTACTTC.